Listed below are T cell receptor beta chains from one sample, sequenced in a study of blood T cell repertoires in COVID-19. The repertoire was sequenced with immunoSEQ multiplex PCR; TCRdb's copy has only in-frame clones and lacks some. The sample includes about 210,000 clones, around nine tenths of them seen just once. Sequencing was done on a sample of peripheral blood. These receptors were taken from a man in his fifties or sixties who had recovered from COVID-19. Both conserved end residues are part of each CDR3. A D gene is named only where the DNA matches it firmly. Clone size is shown for a subset of rows, as once, few, many or a class of expanded clone.

NA | TRBJ2-2 | TRBD1 | TRBV2 | 14 | TGTGCTACCGGACAGGGAACTATGACCGGGGAGCTGTTTTTT | CATGQGTMTGELFF
NA | TRBJ2-6 | NA | TRBV28 | 15 | TGTGCCAGCACCAGGGGGGCAGCTGGGGCCAACGTCCTGACTTTC | CASTRGAAGANVLTF
NA | TRBJ1-2 | NA | TRBV6-2/TRBV6-3 | 13 | TGTGCCAGCAGTTATCGGCAGGGGAATGGCTACACCTTC | CASSYRQGNGYTF
NA | TRBJ1-3 | TRBD1 | TRBV28 | 18 | TGTGCCAGCAGTTCCTTCGGACAGGCGAACTTCTCTGGAAACACCATATATTTT | CASSSFGQANFSGNTIYF
NA | TRBJ2-5 | TRBD1 | TRBV12-3/TRBV12-4 | 13 | TGTGCCAGCAGCGGGACAGGGGAAGAGACCCAGTACTTC | CASSGTGEETQYF
NA | TRBJ2-1 | TRBD2 | TRBV27 | 17 | TGTGCCAGCAGTCGACTAGCGGGGGGGAGCTCCTACAATGAGCAGTTCTTC | CASSRLAGGSSYNEQFF
NA | TRBJ2-3 | TRBD2 | TRBV6-4 | 14 | TGTGCCAGCAGTGACAGCGGGGTGGGCGATACGCAGTATTTT | CASSDSGVGDTQYF
once | TRBJ2-2 | TRBD2 | TRBV5-1 | 16 | TGCGCCAGCAGCTTTCTTGCGGGAGGCCACACCGGGGAGCTGTTTTTT | CASSFLAGGHTGELFF
NA | TRBJ1-4 | NA | TRBV14 | 13 | TGTGCCAGCAGCCAAGATCTAGACGCTGAACTGTTTTTT | CASSQDLDAELFF
NA | TRBJ2-7 | NA | TRBV7-8 | 14 | TGTGCCAGCAGCCGAGGGGCGCCTACCTACGAGCAGTACTTC | CASSRGAPTYEQYF
NA | TRBJ1-3 | TRBD1 | TRBV19 | 17 | TGTGCCAGTACCATCCAACCCCAGGGGGCGCCGGGAAACACCATATATTTT | CASTIQPQGAPGNTIYF
NA | TRBJ1-6 | TRBD1 | TRBV10-3 | 18 | TGTGCCATCAGTGAGCCACCACAGGGGGCGCGAGGTAATTCACCCCTCCACTTT | CAISEPPQGARGNSPLHF
NA | TRBJ2-1 | TRBD1 | TRBV2 | 16 | TGTGCCAGCAGTGAAGAGAGGCAGGGGGCCTACAATGAGCAGTTCTTC | CASSEERQGAYNEQFF
NA | TRBJ1-2 | NA | TRBV5-1 | 13 | TGCGCCAGCAGCCCTCATGAGGACTATGGCTACACCTTC | CASSPHEDYGYTF
NA | TRBJ2-2 | TRBD1 | TRBV2 | 15 | TGTGCCAGCAGTCCACAGGGGGCCATCACCGGGGAGCTGTTTTTT | CASSPQGAITGELFF
NA | TRBJ1-1 | NA | TRBV12-5 | 13 | TGTGCTAGTGGTAAAGATAGGGGCACTGAAGCTTTCTTT | CASGKDRGTEAFF
NA | TRBJ1-6 | TRBD1 | TRBV12-5 | 14 | TGTGCTAGTGCCCCCGGGACAGAAAATTCACCCCTCCACTTT | CASAPGTENSPLHF
NA | TRBJ2-2 | NA | TRBV4-3 | 13 | TGCGCCAGCAGCATGCGGGCCTCCGGGGAGCTGTTTTTT | CASSMRASGELFF
NA | TRBJ1-1 | TRBD1 | TRBV5-1 | 14 | TGCGCCAGCAGCTTCGGGACAGGGGACACTGAAGCTTTCTTT | CASSFGTGDTEAFF
NA | TRBJ2-1 | TRBD2 | TRBV2 | 17 | TGTGCCAGCAGCCTGCTCGGGCGGGAGAACACCTACAATGAGCAGTTCTTC | CASSLLGRENTYNEQFF
few | TRBJ1-1 | NA | TRBV7-3 | 13 | TGTGCCAGCAGCTTACAGGCTATGACTGAAGCTTTCTTT | CASSLQAMTEAFF
NA | TRBJ1-5 | NA | TRBV28 | 14 | TGTGCCAGCAGCGAGGGCCCGCGCAATCAGCCCCAGCATTTT | CASSEGPRNQPQHF
NA | TRBJ1-2 | NA | TRBV5-1 | 14 | TGCGCCAGCAGTGAAATTGGACAGAACTATGGCTACACCTTC | CASSEIGQNYGYTF
NA | TRBJ1-2 | TRBD1 | TRBV3-1/TRBV3-2 | 14 | TGTGCCAGCAGCTTTGGGACAGGCGCCGGTGGCTACACCTTC | CASSFGTGAGGYTF
NA | TRBJ1-1 | NA | TRBV21-1 | 14 | TGTGCCAGCAGCAAGAAACATCTGAACACTGAAGCTTTCTTT | CASSKKHLNTEAFF
NA | TRBJ2-1 | NA | TRBV24-1 | 15 | TGTGCCACCAGTGATTCCCAGGGTGGGTACAATGAGCAGTTCTTC | CATSDSQGGYNEQFF
NA | TRBJ1-1 | TRBD1 | TRBV19 | 14 | TGTGCCAGTAGTAGACAGGGGAAGGACACTGAAGCTTTCTTT | CASSRQGKDTEAFF